Below, 32 T cell receptor beta chains from the same sample are listed, as sequenced in a study of T-cell reconstitution after alpha-beta-depleted transplantation in children. The TCRbeta library was prepared with unique molecular identifiers. TCRdb itself ran the PCR reads through MiXCR, one entry per CDR3 protein. Of fewer than 550,000 distinct CDR3 sequences detected, about 17% appear once; the ten largest clones hold roughly 27%. Sequences were derived from PBMCs, mostly from graft donor cells, sampled 360 days after TCRalphabeta/CD19-depleted stem cell transplant. These receptors were taken from a boy under two years old who had a stem cell transplant for Wiskott-Aldrich syndrome, so the T cells may come from the graft donor.

V is TRBV30 and J is TRBJ2-5; 7 nucleotides match TRBD1. Losses at the gene ends were 0 bases for V and 0 bases for J; bases not matched to a gene: 1. The CDR3 is made up of 14 amino acids. Germline V gives CDR1 GTSNPN, CDR2 SVGIG (reference sequence). For the CDR3, the DNA is TGTGCCTGGAGTGTACAGGGGTACCAAGAGACCCAGTACTTC. Amino acids: CAWSVQGYQETQYF.

A few counts support this clonotype. This sequence joins TRBV5-1 and TRBJ2-1; 8 nucleotides agree with TRBD2. The CDR3 has 15 residues. From germline, CDR1 is SGHRS and CDR2 YFSETQ. V lost 5 bases to trimming and J lost 7 bases; unmatched junction nucleotides: 11. The CDR3 coding sequence is TGCGCCAGCAGATGGTACCCACGGGGGGGGAATGAGCAGTTCTTC. This codes for CASRWYPRGGNEQFF.

This chain links TRBV11-2 with TRBJ2-1, with a tentative D call TRBD2 (5 bases). Germline loops: CDR1 SGHAT, CDR2 FQNNGV. This CDR3 contains 14 residues. V lost 3 bases and J lost 2, with 8 bases in between. In DNA form, the CDR3 reads TGTGCCAGCAGCTTTAGCGTGGCCTACAATGAGCAGTTCTTC. It translates to CASSFSVAYNEQFF.

This clonotype was recorded at least ten times. V and J are TRBV28 and TRBJ1-1; D may be TRBD1 (5 bases). The CDR3 consists of 15 residues. CDR1 and CDR2 from the germline V gene are MDHEN and SYDVKM. Trimming left V 3 bases short and J 6 bases short, with 17 bases between. Here the CDR3 DNA reads TGTGCCAGCAGTTTCGCCGTGGGGGAACGGGCTGAAGCTTTCTTT. Its translation: CASSFAVGERAEAFF.

This clonotype was counted between two and nine times. The rearrangement links TRBV20-1 to TRBJ2-7; the D is unclear. V was shortened by 1 base and J by 4 bases, with 8 bases between the two germline ends. This CDR3 spans 12 amino acids. Germline CDR1 reads DFQATT; CDR2 reads SNEGSKA (reference sequence). The chain's CDR3 is CSARVMGYEQYF. In DNA, the CDR3 is TGCAGTGCTAGAGTTATGGGTTACGAGCAGTACTTC.

The table lists this clonotype with a few counts. This chain connects TRBV29-1 to TRBJ2-1; possibly TRBD1 for D (5 bases). V lost 3 bases and J lost 7, with 7 bases in between. Germline CDR1 SQVTM, CDR2 ANQGSEA. The CDR3 length is 11 residues. CDR3 region: CSVDRANEQFF. The CDR3 nucleotides read TGCAGCGTTGACAGGGCGAATGAGCAGTTCTTC.

A few counts support this clonotype. The chain is built from TRBV4-2 and TRBJ2-5, with 13 bases fitting TRBD2. The CDR3 runs to 16 residues. The germline V gene has CDR1 LGHNA and CDR2 YNFKEQ. V shed 8 bases, J shed 3 bases, and the junction held 9 bases outside the gene matches. CDR3 protein: CASRIYGTSGEETQYF. The DNA for the CDR3 is TGTGCCAGCCGAATATACGGGACTAGCGGGGAAGAGACCCAGTACTTC.

This clonotype appeared a few times. This chain links TRBV10-1 with TRBJ2-7, with D perhaps matching TRBD1 or TRBD2 (5 bases each). This CDR3 comprises 16 residues. Between the trimmed V and J ends, which lost 3 bases and 2 bases, there was a span of 17 bases. Per germline, CDR1 WNHNN and CDR2 SYGVQD (reference sequence). The CDR3, as DNA: TGCGCCAGCAGTGATTGGGTCGGGACCGCGACCTACGAGCAGTACTTC. Its translation is CASSDWVGTATYEQYF.

This clonotype came up once. The gene calls are TRBV2 and TRBJ1-1; 8 bases align to TRBD1. V shed 6 bases and J 7 bases; nucleotides not matched to a gene: 16. CDR3 length equals 16 residues. CDR1 is SNHLY and CDR2 is FYNNEI in the germline V gene. This CDR3 is CASRQSYNRGDDEAFF. DNA for the CDR3: TGTGCCAGCAGACAATCTTATAACAGGGGGGATGATGAAGCTTTCTTT.

This clonotype was seen a few times. CDR3 in DNA: TGTGCCATCAGGGGAAGCGGGGGGGGGTACCAAGAGACCCAGTACTTC. It codes for CAIRGSGGGYQETQYF. The V gene is TRBV10-3, the J gene TRBJ2-5; TRBD2 aligns across 10 bases. The CDR3 contains 16 residues. Germline assignment: CDR1 ENHRY and CDR2 SYGVKD. V was clipped by 6 bases and J by 0 bases; unmatched bases: 7.

The chain employs TRBV30 and TRBJ2-1; D is possibly TRBD1 or TRBD2 (6 bases each). With 0 bases removed from V and 9 bases from J, the gap between germline ends came to 12 bases. The CDR3 consists of 13 residues. Germline values: CDR1 GTSNPN, CDR2 SVGIG (reference sequence). For the CDR3, the DNA is TGTGCCTGGAGTGTACGGACAGCGGGTGAGCAGTTCTTC. Its protein is CAWSVRTAGEQFF.

This chain links TRBV7-2 with TRBJ2-3, with 13 bases identical to TRBD2. The V and J ends lost 5 bases and 5 bases, in that order; junction bases with no gene match: 4. This CDR3 region has 15 residues. Germline V CDR1 and CDR2: SGHTA, FQGNSA. Here the CDR3 DNA reads TGTGCCAGCAGCCCGCGGACTAGCGGGGGAGATACGCAGTATTTT. Its protein product is CASSPRTSGGDTQYF. The full variable domain, rest sourced from reference TRBV7-2 and TRBJ2-3, is GAGVSQSPSNKVTEKGKDVELRCDPISGHTALYWYRQSLGQGLEFLIYFQGNSAPDKSGLPSDRFSAERTGGSVSTLTIQRTQQEDSAVYLCASSPRTSGGDTQYFGPGTRLTVL.

The chain combines TRBV5-1 with TRBJ2-1; 7 positions agree with TRBD2. V gave up 0 bases and J gave up 4 bases; unmatched junction bases: 7. This CDR3 has 16 residues. The germline CDR1 and CDR2 sequences are SGHRS and YFSETQ. The CDR3 is CASSLAGGFNYNEQFF. CDR3 DNA sequence: TGCGCCAGCAGCTTGGCCGGGGGGTTCAATTACAATGAGCAGTTCTTC. The whole variable domain, remainder taken from reference TRBV5-1 and TRBJ2-1, is KAGVTQTPRYLIKTRGQQVTLSCSPISGHRSVSWYQQTPGQGLQFLFEYFSETQRNKGNFPGRFSGRQFSNSRSEMNVSTLELGDSALYLCASSLAGGFNYNEQFFGPGTRLTVL.

In this sample, this clonotype turned up a few times. The chain uses TRBV20-1 and TRBJ2-1; maybe TRBD2 (6 bases). Per the germline V gene, CDR1 is DFQATT and CDR2 is SNEGSKA (reference sequence). The CDR3 spans 14 residues. Deletions cut 1 base from V and 4 bases from J, with 11 bases between. The CDR3 DNA reads as TGCAGTGCTAGAGGGGGGGATCGATACAATGAGCAGTTCTTC. Its protein is CSARGGDRYNEQFF.

The chain uses TRBV10-3 and TRBJ2-6, with 10 bases identical to TRBD1. Germline CDR1 is ENHRY and CDR2 is SYGVKD. CDR3 length: 17 amino acids. V dropped 2 bases and J dropped 2; count of bases not matched to a gene: 3. The CDR3 sequence is CAISERDRGTGANVLTF. The CDR3 bases are TGTGCCATCAGTGAGCGGGACAGGGGAACTGGGGCCAACGTCCTGACTTTC.

This clonotype occurred many times. The chain combines TRBV29-1 with TRBJ2-5, with a weak D call TRBD2 (5 bases). The germline V gene encodes CDR1 SQVTM and CDR2 ANQGSEA. This CDR3 is built from 11 residues. Trimming shortened V by 8 bases and J by 5 bases, and 12 bases separated the two germline ends. CDR3 amino acids: CSLARGETQYF. In DNA, the CDR3 is TGCAGCCTGGCCCGAGGGGAGACCCAGTACTTC.

This clonotype was seen a handful of times. The J gene is TRBJ1-5, the V gene TRBV20-1; D unclear. From germline, CDR1 is DFQATT and CDR2 SNEGSKA (reference sequence). This CDR3 comprises 12 residues. Trimming removed 4 bases from V and 7 bases from J, with 11 bases in between. Written as DNA, the CDR3 is TGCAGTGCTACTCTACATGGGCAGCCCCAGCATTTT. It is translated as CSATLHGQPQHF.

This rearrangement joins TRBV20-1 to TRBJ1-2; no clear D. V gave up 0 bases and J gave up 4 bases, with 9 bases separating them. In germline, CDR1 is DFQATT, CDR2 SNEGSKA (reference sequence). The CDR3 consists of 13 residues. In nucleotides, the CDR3 is TGCAGTGCTAGAGAGAGGGTATCCTATGGCTACACCTTC. Encoded protein: CSARERVSYGYTF.

Only a few counts were recorded for this clonotype. The V gene is TRBV12-3 or TRBV12-4, the J gene TRBJ2-1; TRBD2 matches at 8 bases. CDR3 size: 16 residues. After removal of 6 bases from V and 7 bases from J, the junction contained 14 bases not matched to a gene. CDR3: CASRVSRGLVGNEQFF. The CDR3 DNA is TGTGCCAGCAGAGTTTCCCGGGGACTAGTCGGTAATGAGCAGTTCTTC.

This clonotype was counted only a few times. This sequence joins TRBV20-1 and TRBJ2-7; 7 bases line up with TRBD2. CDR3 size: 13 residues. Looked up from germline, CDR1 is DFQATT and CDR2 is SNEGSKA (reference sequence). Trimming removed 6 bases from V and 3 bases from J; junction bases left unmatched: 8. In nucleotides, the CDR3 is TGCAGTGCAACCCGAGCGGGACTCTACGAGCAGTACTTC. The encoded protein is CSATRAGLYEQYF.

This chain links TRBV9 with TRBJ2-7, with D tentatively TRBD1 or TRBD2 (5 bases each). CDR1 and CDR2 from the germline V gene are SGDLS and YYNGEE. The CDR3 sequence is 15 residues long. The germline V and J ends were trimmed by 0 bases and 1 base, with 11 bases remaining between them. This CDR3 is CASSVATGPSYEQYF. The CDR3 DNA reads TGTGCCAGCAGCGTAGCTACGGGACCTTCCTACGAGCAGTACTTC.

For the CDR3, the DNA is TGCAGTGCTAGAAGGCGGGTACCGCGGGGAGAGGGAGGAGAGCAGTTCTTC. It encodes CSARRRVPRGEGGEQFF. The V gene is TRBV20-1, the J gene TRBJ2-1; perhaps TRBD2 as D (6 bases). The CDR3 loop spans 17 amino acids. Germline loops: CDR1 DFQATT, CDR2 SNEGSKA (reference sequence). V dropped 2 bases and J dropped 10 bases, with 27 bases sitting between them.

The chain uses TRBV4-3 and TRBJ2-1; 9 nucleotides align to TRBD2. Germline loops: CDR1 LGHNA, CDR2 YSLEER. The CDR3 runs to 17 residues. After removal of 4 bases from V and 6 bases from J, the junction contained 13 bases not matched to a gene. The CDR3 DNA is TGCGCCAGCAGCCCACGGGGTACTAGCGGGCAGGTCAATGAGCAGTTCTTC. Its protein is CASSPRGTSGQVNEQFF.

The chain is built from TRBV5-1 and TRBJ1-2; 7 nucleotides line up with TRBD1. Looked up from germline, CDR1 is SGHRS and CDR2 is YFSETQ. With 5 bases clipped from V and 5 bases from J, the junction kept 6 bases outside the gene matches. The CDR3 contains 13 residues. In DNA, the CDR3 is TGCGCCAGCAGGCCGACAGGGCGTTATGGCTACACCTTC. Its protein is CASRPTGRYGYTF.

This clonotype was seen more than once but under ten times. For the CDR3, the DNA is TGTGCCACCAGCACACAGGGGGCAAGGACTGAAGCTTTCTTT. Protein sequence: CATSTQGARTEAFF. The chain is built from TRBV15 and TRBJ1-1, with 9 bases fitting TRBD1. J was trimmed by 5 bases and V by 4 bases; bases with no gene match: 5. Germline loops: CDR1 LNHNV, CDR2 YYDKDF (reference sequence). CDR3 length: 14 residues. Complete variable domain (other parts from reference TRBV15 and TRBJ1-1): DAMVIQNPRYQVTQFGKPVTLSCSQTLNHNVMYWYQQKSSQAPKLLFHYYDKDFNNEADTPDNFQSRRPNTSFCFLDIRSPGLGDTAMYLCATSTQGARTEAFFGQGTRLTVV.

In this sample, this clonotype turned up many times. J is TRBJ2-7 and V is TRBV7-9, with 8 bases aligning to TRBD1. V dropped 2 bases and J dropped 5; count of bases not matched to a gene: 2. This CDR3 has 13 amino acids. Germline loops: CDR1 SEHNR, CDR2 FQNEAQ (reference sequence). CDR3 nucleotides: TGTGCCAGCAGCTTATCAGGGGGCCACGAGCAGTACTTC. Translating gives CASSLSGGHEQYF.

J is TRBJ2-1 and V is TRBV25-1; weak D call: TRBD2 (6 bases). The V gene lost 0 bases and the J gene lost 2 bases, with 11 bases spanning the gap. Germline values: CDR1 MGHDK, CDR2 SYGVNS. The CDR3 extends over 16 amino acids. The CDR3 protein is CASSEYYGSPYNEQFF. CDR3 nucleotide sequence: TGTGCCAGCAGTGAATATTACGGGAGCCCCTACAATGAGCAGTTCTTC.

The chain couples TRBV7-2 to TRBJ2-1; no reliable D call. Germline V gene sequence: CDR1 SGHTA, CDR2 FQGNSA. V dropped 2 bases and J dropped 0 bases, with 8 bases sitting between them. The CDR3 has 15 residues. CDR3 sequence: CASSLQDSSYNEQFF. The CDR3 coding sequence is TGTGCCAGCAGCTTACAGGATAGCTCCTACAATGAGCAGTTCTTC.

This clonotype was seen a handful of times. The V call is TRBV24-1, the J call TRBJ2-1, with 10 bases lining up with TRBD2. The V and J ends lost 9 bases and 0 bases, in that order; junction bases with no gene match: 16. CDR3 length: 19 residues. CDR1 and CDR2 from the germline V gene are KGHDR and SFDVKD. For the CDR3, the DNA is TGTGCCACCCCCATGTCTAGCGGGAGATCCCCAAGCTCCTACAATGAGCAGTTCTTC. Its translation: CATPMSSGRSPSSYNEQFF.

The V gene is TRBV9, the J gene TRBJ2-5; possible D gene TRBD1, 6 bases. Trimming pared 4 bases from V and 0 bases from J, leaving 16 bases between. This CDR3 region has 16 residues. CDR1 and CDR2 (germline): SGDLS, YYNGEE. The CDR3 nucleotides are TGTGCCAGCAGCCCCACAGGGTGGAATTACCAAGAGACCCAGTACTTC. Residues: CASSPTGWNYQETQYF.

This clonotype came up a few times. The rearrangement joins TRBV7-2 to TRBJ2-1; 10 bases are shared with TRBD2. Per the germline V gene, CDR1 is SGHTA and CDR2 is FQGNSA. The V and J ends lost 2 bases and 7 bases, in that order; junction bases with no gene match: 8. This CDR3 contains 16 residues. The CDR3 DNA follows: TGTGCCAGCAGCTTAAGCCCTAGCGGGAGTCTTAATGAGCAGTTCTTC. It yields the protein CASSLSPSGSLNEQFF.

The chain links TRBV24-1 to TRBJ2-1, with 11 nucleotides matching TRBD2. The germline V gene has CDR1 KGHDR and CDR2 SFDVKD. Trimming removed 4 bases from V and 0 bases from J; junction bases left unmatched: 7. CDR3 length equals 18 residues. CDR3 nucleotide sequence: TGTGCCACCAGTGAAGGGACTAGCGGACCAAGCTCCTACAATGAGCAGTTCTTC. It encodes CATSEGTSGPSSYNEQFF.